This TCR beta chain was identified during a study of a mutant IDH1 vaccine in newly diagnosed glioma. As for the study in general: Of treated patients, around 62% were men and approximately 40% women, averaging about 40 years. Patients arrived already treated with radiotherapy, temozolomide, or both, most having had both.

Sequencing was performed with immunoSEQ multiplex PCR; in TCRdb, only in-frame clones are kept and a portion is missing. The repertoire holds 70,000 to 95,000 clones, with around 79% as singletons. The study's findings and limits: With respect to changes in top peripheral T cell clonotypes, pseudoprogression seemed unrelated. Evidence of vaccine-induced immune responses was documented in approximately 93% of patients.

Sample time point: baseline, week 1 (first vaccination visit). Treatment defined: pre-vaccination baseline after standard-of-care therapy. Note on this clone: Its antigen remains unidentified.

Germline trimming cut 8 bases from V and 1 base from J; bases unmatched to any gene: 7. CDR3 length: 14 amino acids. Germline V CDR1 and CDR2: SEHNR, FQNEAQ (reference sequence). Material: PBMCs, obtained from a glioma patient treated with radiotherapy, temozolomide or both. This clonotype was obtained from a man aged 35-49 years with glioma. Some clones in this sample may be carry-over from other donors' samples. This sequence joins TRBV7-9 and TRBJ1-1, with 7 bases fitting TRBD1. The CDR3: CASLPGQPNTEAFF. The CDR3 bases are TGTGCCAGCCTCCCGGGACAGCCGAACACTGAAGCTTTCTTT.